The clone carrying this TCR beta chain was seen ten or more times. Its target is unknown. This sample is drawn from a study of T cells in Graves' hyperthyroidism and ophthalmopathy. The CDR3 consists of 17 residues. Unmatched junction bases numbered 12, after V lost 5 bases and J lost 4 bases. CDR1 KGHDR and CDR2 SFDVKD come from the germline V gene. Study-wide results and limits: In simple terms, a model built on 13 V-J features told ophthalmopathy apart from stable hyperthyroidism.

RNA transcripts were the template for amplifying TCR beta CDR3 regions. The study used the HTBI primer set for a first-round RT-PCR of the TCR CDR3. Using its own MiXCR run on the multiplex PCR reads, TCRdb lists one record per CDR3 protein. The data show about half a million distinct CDR3 sequences, just under 20% seen once. Sequences were obtained from blood. V is TRBV24-1 and J is TRBJ2-3; 9 nucleotides line up with TRBD2. This TCR came from a man in his forties or fifties with Graves' ophthalmopathy. The CDR3 sequence: CATSASLRAGGSDTQYF. For the CDR3, the DNA is TGTGCCACCAGTGCGTCACTCCGGGCGGGGGGGTCAGATACGCAGTATTTT.